Listed below are T cell receptor beta chains from one sample, sequenced in a study of shared clonotypes between healthy human individuals. Measured with immunoSEQ multiplex PCR; TCRdb has only the in-frame clones, and not every one. The sample holds hundreds of thousands of clones; under 80% are singletons and the top ten take about 1.7%. Specimen: memory CD4+ T cells sorted from blood. Source of these receptors: a woman aged 25 to 39 in good health. The CDR3 runs from the conserved cysteine through the conserved F or W. Each record gives: J gene, D gene, clone size, V gene, CDR3 DNA, CDR3 protein. A D gene is named only where the DNA matches it firmly. Some rows have no size entry. The others give once, few or many, or a class for an expanded clone.

j_call: TRBJ2-7
d_call: TRBD1
clone_size: .
v_call: TRBV25-1
cdr3_nt: TGTGCCAGCAGGGCACAGGGGGCATACGAGCAGTACTTC
cdr3_aa: CASRAQGAYEQYF

j_call: TRBJ2-3
d_call: TRBD2
clone_size: .
v_call: TRBV19
cdr3_nt: TGTGCCAGTAGTATAGATGGGAGGGTGCGGACAGATACGCAGTATTTT
cdr3_aa: CASSIDGRVRTDTQYF

j_call: TRBJ2-6
d_call: .
clone_size: once
v_call: TRBV30
cdr3_nt: TGTGCCTGGAATCATACAAAACGTTCTGGGGCCAACGTCCTGACTTTC
cdr3_aa: CAWNHTKRSGANVLTF

j_call: TRBJ2-3
d_call: .
clone_size: many
v_call: TRBV6-1
cdr3_nt: TGTGCCAGCAGTGAAAGGGGGTATAGCACAGATACGCAGTATTTT
cdr3_aa: CASSERGYSTDTQYF

j_call: TRBJ2-1
d_call: TRBD1
clone_size: .
v_call: TRBV7-9
cdr3_nt: TGTGCCAGCAGTCCCGGGACAGGTGAATCGCTCTCTGATCCCCATGAGCAGTTCTTC
cdr3_aa: CASSPGTGESLSDPHEQFF

j_call: TRBJ2-2
d_call: .
clone_size: .
v_call: TRBV15
cdr3_nt: TGTGCCACCAGCAGAGATTTGCTTCCGGGCGGGGAGCTGTTTTTT
cdr3_aa: CATSRDLLPGGELFF

j_call: TRBJ1-2
d_call: .
clone_size: .
v_call: TRBV7-2
cdr3_nt: TGTGCCAGCAAACCCCCAGGGTACTATGGCTACACCTTC
cdr3_aa: CASKPPGYYGYTF

j_call: TRBJ2-7
d_call: TRBD2
clone_size: .
v_call: TRBV7-3
cdr3_nt: TGTGCCAGCAGCCTTAGCGGGAGGGCCTACGAGCAGTACTTC
cdr3_aa: CASSLSGRAYEQYF

j_call: TRBJ2-7
d_call: .
clone_size: .
v_call: TRBV10-1
cdr3_nt: TGCGCCAGCAGTGAGTCTTCCGTTTTGAACGAGCAGTACTTC
cdr3_aa: CASSESSVLNEQYF

j_call: TRBJ2-1
d_call: TRBD2
clone_size: .
v_call: TRBV11-3
cdr3_nt: TGTGCCAGCAGCCCCCCTGGCGGGAGGCTATACAATGAGCAGTTCTTC
cdr3_aa: CASSPPGGRLYNEQFF

j_call: TRBJ1-1
d_call: .
clone_size: .
v_call: TRBV19
cdr3_nt: TGTGCCAGTAGTATCCTAGGCGACATGAACACTGAAGCTTTCTTT
cdr3_aa: CASSILGDMNTEAFF

j_call: TRBJ2-5
d_call: TRBD2
clone_size: .
v_call: TRBV11-2
cdr3_nt: TGTGCCAGCAGCTTCCTAGCGGGGCAAGAGACCCAGTACTTC
cdr3_aa: CASSFLAGQETQYF

j_call: TRBJ1-1
d_call: .
clone_size: .
v_call: TRBV18
cdr3_nt: TGTGCCAGCTCACCGGCTTATGGGGCCGGCATTGCTGAAGCTTTCTTT
cdr3_aa: CASSPAYGAGIAEAFF

j_call: TRBJ1-5
d_call: .
clone_size: many
v_call: TRBV10-1
cdr3_nt: TGCGCCAGCAGTGCTGGCAATCAGCCCCAGCATTTT
cdr3_aa: CASSAGNQPQHF

j_call: TRBJ2-2
d_call: .
clone_size: .
v_call: TRBV7-9
cdr3_nt: TGTGCCAGCAGCTTAGCAGCCCAAACCGGGGAGCTGTTTTTT
cdr3_aa: CASSLAAQTGELFF

j_call: TRBJ2-3
d_call: TRBD1
clone_size: .
v_call: TRBV5-1
cdr3_nt: TGCGCCAGCAGCTTGGCCAGGGGGCGAGGAGATACGCAGTATTTT
cdr3_aa: CASSLARGRGDTQYF

j_call: TRBJ2-7
d_call: TRBD1
clone_size: few
v_call: TRBV7-8
cdr3_nt: TGTGCCAGCAGCCCCGACAGGGGTGGCGAGCAGTACTTC
cdr3_aa: CASSPDRGGEQYF

j_call: TRBJ2-1
d_call: .
clone_size: .
v_call: TRBV4-2
cdr3_nt: TGTGCCAGCAGCCAAGATTTACAGGATCCTGAGCAGTTCTTC
cdr3_aa: CASSQDLQDPEQFF

j_call: TRBJ2-3
d_call: .
clone_size: once
v_call: TRBV29-1
cdr3_nt: TGCAGCGTTGAGGCGGTTACAGATACGCAGTATTTT
cdr3_aa: CSVEAVTDTQYF

j_call: TRBJ2-3
d_call: TRBD2
clone_size: .
v_call: TRBV7-9
cdr3_nt: TGTGCCAGCAGCCCACGACTAGCGGGAGGGACCACAGATACGCAGTATTTT
cdr3_aa: CASSPRLAGGTTDTQYF

j_call: TRBJ2-4
d_call: .
clone_size: .
v_call: TRBV14
cdr3_nt: TGTGCCAGCAGCCAAGTCAGTCCCATATGGCAGTACTTC
cdr3_aa: CASSQVSPIWQYF

j_call: TRBJ2-7
d_call: TRBD2
clone_size: .
v_call: TRBV19
cdr3_nt: TGTGCCAGTAGCCGAGGGAGGGACGAATCCTACGAGCAGTACTTC
cdr3_aa: CASSRGRDESYEQYF

j_call: TRBJ2-1
d_call: .
clone_size: .
v_call: TRBV5-1
cdr3_nt: TGCGCCAGCAGTCGGGATGCTATTTGGGACCCAGGGGAGCAGTTCTTC
cdr3_aa: CASSRDAIWDPGEQFF

j_call: TRBJ1-2
d_call: TRBD1
clone_size: .
v_call: TRBV12-5
cdr3_nt: TGTGCTAGTGGCTCCGGACAGGGGAACTATGGCTACACCTTC
cdr3_aa: CASGSGQGNYGYTF

j_call: TRBJ1-2
d_call: .
clone_size: .
v_call: TRBV19
cdr3_nt: TGTGCCAGTAGTATAGAAGGGGGGAACTATGGCTACACCTTC
cdr3_aa: CASSIEGGNYGYTF

j_call: TRBJ2-2
d_call: .
clone_size: .
v_call: TRBV28
cdr3_nt: TGTGCCAGCAGCTCCGGTCGCGGCCCCGGGGAGCTGTTTTTT
cdr3_aa: CASSSGRGPGELFF

j_call: TRBJ1-1
d_call: TRBD1
clone_size: .
v_call: TRBV7-6
cdr3_nt: TGTGCCAGCAGCCGAGGTCCTGGGACAGGCAATGAAGCTTTCTTT
cdr3_aa: CASSRGPGTGNEAFF

j_call: TRBJ1-3
d_call: .
clone_size: .
v_call: TRBV11-1
cdr3_nt: TGTGCCAGCAGCTTAGCCCTGGGGATGGAAGGCCGGAACACCATATATTTT
cdr3_aa: CASSLALGMEGRNTIYF

j_call: TRBJ1-5
d_call: TRBD1
clone_size: .
v_call: TRBV25-1
cdr3_nt: TGTGCCAGCAGTGAATCCCGGACAGGGGCAAATCAGCCCCAGCATTTT
cdr3_aa: CASSESRTGANQPQHF

j_call: TRBJ2-7
d_call: TRBD1
clone_size: .
v_call: TRBV25-1
cdr3_nt: TGTGCCAGCGAAGCCGGGACAGGGACCTACGAGCAGTACTTC
cdr3_aa: CASEAGTGTYEQYF

j_call: TRBJ2-7
d_call: TRBD2
clone_size: .
v_call: TRBV29-1
cdr3_nt: TGCAGCGCTCGGAGGCTAGCGGGAGCCGAGCAGTACTTC
cdr3_aa: CSARRLAGAEQYF

j_call: TRBJ2-5
d_call: .
clone_size: once
v_call: TRBV10-2
cdr3_nt: TGCGCCAGCAGTGTGGAGGGGGAGACCCAGTACTTC
cdr3_aa: CASSVEGETQYF

j_call: TRBJ1-5
d_call: .
clone_size: .
v_call: TRBV4-2
cdr3_nt: TGTGCCAGCAGCAGGGCTTCTAATTCGGGTAATCAGCCCCAGCATTTT
cdr3_aa: CASSRASNSGNQPQHF

j_call: TRBJ2-7
d_call: TRBD1
clone_size: .
v_call: TRBV9
cdr3_nt: TGTGCCAGCAGCGGAGATGGGACAGGGGCCTACGAGCAGTACTTC
cdr3_aa: CASSGDGTGAYEQYF

j_call: TRBJ2-7
d_call: TRBD2
clone_size: .
v_call: TRBV5-4
cdr3_nt: TGTGCCAGCAGCCCGCGGGGGGGATACAGCTACGAGCAGTACTTC
cdr3_aa: CASSPRGGYSYEQYF

j_call: TRBJ2-2
d_call: .
clone_size: .
v_call: TRBV19
cdr3_nt: TGTGCCAGTAGGAGGGTTGGTAGCGGAAACACCGGGGAGCTGTTTTTT
cdr3_aa: CASRRVGSGNTGELFF

j_call: TRBJ2-1
d_call: TRBD1
clone_size: .
v_call: TRBV5-4
cdr3_nt: TGTGCCAGCAGGCCCGGGACAGGGGGCCGCAATGAGCAGTTCTTC
cdr3_aa: CASRPGTGGRNEQFF

j_call: TRBJ1-5
d_call: .
clone_size: .
v_call: TRBV15
cdr3_nt: TGTGCCACCAGCCGGGGGGGTGGAAGCAATCAGCCCCAGCATTTT
cdr3_aa: CATSRGGGSNQPQHF

j_call: TRBJ2-3
d_call: TRBD1
clone_size: .
v_call: TRBV5-1
cdr3_nt: TGCGCCAGCAGCCCGACAGGGCTCGGAGATACGCAGTATTTT
cdr3_aa: CASSPTGLGDTQYF

j_call: TRBJ2-3
d_call: TRBD2
clone_size: once
v_call: TRBV28
cdr3_nt: TGTGCCAGCAGTTTATCCTTGATAGCGGGAGTTACAGATACGCAGTATTTT
cdr3_aa: CASSLSLIAGVTDTQYF

j_call: TRBJ2-2
d_call: TRBD1
clone_size: .
v_call: TRBV5-1
cdr3_nt: TGCGCCAGCAGCTTGGGCGACAGGGATGCCGGGGAGCTGTTTTTT
cdr3_aa: CASSLGDRDAGELFF

j_call: TRBJ1-1
d_call: .
clone_size: .
v_call: TRBV4-1
cdr3_nt: TGCGCCAGCAGCCAAGATATTAACAGAGGTGGAACTGAAGCTTTCTTT
cdr3_aa: CASSQDINRGGTEAFF

j_call: TRBJ1-2
d_call: .
clone_size: .
v_call: TRBV10-3
cdr3_nt: TGTGCCATCAGTGCAGGGATTGGGGTAGCTAACTATGGCTACACCTTC
cdr3_aa: CAISAGIGVANYGYTF

j_call: TRBJ1-2
d_call: .
clone_size: once
v_call: TRBV10-3
cdr3_nt: TGTGCCATCAGTGCAGGGACCTTGACTACTGATGGCTACACCTTC
cdr3_aa: CAISAGTLTTDGYTF

j_call: TRBJ2-7
d_call: TRBD2
clone_size: .
v_call: TRBV7-8
cdr3_nt: TGTGCCAGCAGCTCCCCCGGAGTAGCGGGAGGTCACGAGCAGTACTTC
cdr3_aa: CASSSPGVAGGHEQYF

j_call: TRBJ2-3
d_call: TRBD2
clone_size: .
v_call: TRBV4-1
cdr3_nt: TGCGCCAGCAGCCAACGATCCCCCCTAGCGGGGGGGCGCACAGATACGCAGTATTTT
cdr3_aa: CASSQRSPLAGGRTDTQYF

j_call: TRBJ1-6
d_call: .
clone_size: .
v_call: TRBV11-2
cdr3_nt: TGTGCCAGCAGCCCTTCGCTGATGTGGAGTAACTCACCCCTCCACTTT
cdr3_aa: CASSPSLMWSNSPLHF

j_call: TRBJ2-7
d_call: .
clone_size: .
v_call: TRBV7-2
cdr3_nt: TGTGCCAGCAGCCCGACTTGGGGTTGGGGCGAGCAGTACTTC
cdr3_aa: CASSPTWGWGEQYF

j_call: TRBJ2-2
d_call: TRBD2
clone_size: .
v_call: TRBV11-2
cdr3_nt: TGTGCCAGCAGCTCAACGGGACTAGTTGGGATCGGGGAGCTGTTTTTT
cdr3_aa: CASSSTGLVGIGELFF

j_call: TRBJ2-5
d_call: .
clone_size: .
v_call: TRBV7-3
cdr3_nt: TGTGCCAGCAGCTCCGATGGAGAGACCCAGTACTTC
cdr3_aa: CASSSDGETQYF

j_call: TRBJ1-2
d_call: .
clone_size: many
v_call: TRBV10-1
cdr3_nt: TGCGCCAGCAGTGACAGGGAGTTGAGGGGCTACACCTTC
cdr3_aa: CASSDRELRGYTF

j_call: TRBJ2-1
d_call: .
clone_size: .
v_call: TRBV9
cdr3_nt: TGTGCCAGCAGCGTAGGCTCGGGTCTAGGGGTCGGCTCCTACAATGAGCAGTTCTTC
cdr3_aa: CASSVGSGLGVGSYNEQFF

j_call: TRBJ1-1
d_call: .
clone_size: .
v_call: TRBV7-2
cdr3_nt: TGTGCCAGCAGCCCGGGGGGTTCGGCTGAAGCTTTCTTT
cdr3_aa: CASSPGGSAEAFF

j_call: TRBJ1-5
d_call: TRBD1
clone_size: few
v_call: TRBV19
cdr3_nt: TGTGCCAGTAGTATAGAGTGGGGGAACCGGGACAGGTTAGGAAGGGCAGCTCAGCCCCAGCATTTT
cdr3_aa: CASSIEWGNRDRLGRAAQPQHF

j_call: TRBJ2-5
d_call: TRBD2
clone_size: .
v_call: TRBV6-1
cdr3_nt: TGTGCCAGCATTCCAAGCGGGGGTTTTTTAGAGACCCAGTACTTC
cdr3_aa: CASIPSGGFLETQYF

j_call: TRBJ2-3
d_call: .
clone_size: .
v_call: TRBV6-5
cdr3_nt: TGTGCCAGCAGCCGGACAGGCACAGATACGCAGTATTTT
cdr3_aa: CASSRTGTDTQYF

j_call: TRBJ2-7
d_call: .
clone_size: .
v_call: TRBV7-6
cdr3_nt: TGTGCCAGCAGCGCGGGCGCGGCGGCCGACAGATCCTACGAGCAGTACTTC
cdr3_aa: CASSAGAAADRSYEQYF

j_call: TRBJ1-2
d_call: .
clone_size: .
v_call: TRBV9
cdr3_nt: TGTGCCAGCAGCACTGGACAGCCAATTGACTATGGCTACACCTTC
cdr3_aa: CASSTGQPIDYGYTF

j_call: TRBJ1-2
d_call: .
clone_size: .
v_call: TRBV15
cdr3_nt: TGTGCCACCAGCAGAGATAAGGGGTACTATGGCTACACCTTC
cdr3_aa: CATSRDKGYYGYTF

j_call: TRBJ2-3
d_call: .
clone_size: few
v_call: TRBV5-1
cdr3_nt: TGCGCCAGCAGCTTGCAGAGGGCGACTTCTGGCACAGATACGCAGTATTTT
cdr3_aa: CASSLQRATSGTDTQYF